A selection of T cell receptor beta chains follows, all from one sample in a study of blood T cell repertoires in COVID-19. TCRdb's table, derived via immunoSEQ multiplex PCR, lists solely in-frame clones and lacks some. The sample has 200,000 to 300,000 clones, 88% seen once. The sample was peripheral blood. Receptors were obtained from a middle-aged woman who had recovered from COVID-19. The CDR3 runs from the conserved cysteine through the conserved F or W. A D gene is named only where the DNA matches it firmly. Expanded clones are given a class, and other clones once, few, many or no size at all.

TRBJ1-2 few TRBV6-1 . TGTGCCAGCAGTGATACAGGGAATAACTATGGCTACACCTTC CASSDTGNNYGYTF
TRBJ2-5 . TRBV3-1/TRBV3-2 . TGTGCCAGCAGCCAAGGCCATGACGGGAAACTGACCCAGTACTTC CASSQGHDGKLTQYF
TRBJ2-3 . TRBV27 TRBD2 TGTGCCAGCAGTTTATATTCGGTAGCGGGAGGCCCCACAGATACGCAGTATTTT CASSLYSVAGGPTDTQYF
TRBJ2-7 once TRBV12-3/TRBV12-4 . TGTGCCAGCAGTCCGGACTACTACGAGCAGTACTTC CASSPDYYEQYF
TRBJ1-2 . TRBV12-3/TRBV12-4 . TGTGCCAGCACCCATCGGGGGGGTGGCTACACCTTC CASTHRGGGYTF
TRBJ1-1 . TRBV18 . TGTGCCAGCTCACCACCCGGGGGAGTGGGCACTGAAGCTTTCTTT CASSPPGGVGTEAFF
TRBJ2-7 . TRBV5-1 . TGCGCCAGCAGCCCGCCGGGGACTTACTACTACGAGCAGTACTTC CASSPPGTYYYEQYF
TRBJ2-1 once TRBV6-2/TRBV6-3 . TGTGCCAGCAGTACCGTTAGTTTCGGCAATGAGCAGTTCTTC CASSTVSFGNEQFF
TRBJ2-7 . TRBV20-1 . TGCAGTGCTAGTCAATGGGCGACGACCTACGAGCAGTACTTC CSASQWATTYEQYF
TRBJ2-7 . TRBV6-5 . TGTGCCAGCTCGAAAGGGCAGGGGTCTGCCTACGAGCAGTACTTC CASSKGQGSAYEQYF
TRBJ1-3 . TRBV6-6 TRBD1 TGTGCCAGCAGAGACAGGGTGGGGGGAAACACCATATATTTT CASRDRVGGNTIYF
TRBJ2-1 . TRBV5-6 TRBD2 TGTGCCAGCAGCTTGGTCGGCGGGAGGGGGAATGAGCAGTTCTTC CASSLVGGRGNEQFF
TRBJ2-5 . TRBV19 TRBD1 TGTGCCAGTAGCCAGGGGGCGGGCTGGGAGACCCAGTACTTC CASSQGAGWETQYF
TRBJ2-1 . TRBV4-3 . TGCGCCAGCAGCCCCGGCGGGTCCAGCTCCTACAATGAGCAGTTCTTC CASSPGGSSSYNEQFF
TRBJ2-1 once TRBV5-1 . TGCGCCAGCAGCTTGGGAGGCCGCGATGAGCAGTTCTTC CASSLGGRDEQFF
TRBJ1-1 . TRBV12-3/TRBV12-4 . TGTGCCAGCAGTTTTGCTGTGCGGACTGAAGCTTTCTTT CASSFAVRTEAFF
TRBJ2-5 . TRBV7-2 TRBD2 TGTGCCAGCAGCTTAGTGTCCGGGAGGGGCCCAGAGACCCAGTACTTC CASSLVSGRGPETQYF
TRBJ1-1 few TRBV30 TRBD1 TGTGCCTGGAGTGTAGGACTGAGGGGGCCTGAAGCTTTCTTT CAWSVGLRGPEAFF
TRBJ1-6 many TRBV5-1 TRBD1 TGCGCCAGCGGCCTAACCGGGACAGACAATTCACCCCTCCACTTT CASGLTGTDNSPLHF
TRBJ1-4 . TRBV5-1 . TGCGCCAGCAGCTCCGGGGCAACTAATGAAAAACTGTTTTTT CASSSGATNEKLFF
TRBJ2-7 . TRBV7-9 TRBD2 TGTGCCAGCAGCGGAGCGGGAGGCTACGAGCAGTACTTC CASSGAGGYEQYF
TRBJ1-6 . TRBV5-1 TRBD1 TGCGCCAGCAGCCCCTGGGACAGGGGGGCCTATAATTCACCCCTCCACTTT CASSPWDRGAYNSPLHF
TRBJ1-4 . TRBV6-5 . TGTGCCAGCAGGTACAGCGCAACTAATGAAAAACTGTTTTTT CASRYSATNEKLFF
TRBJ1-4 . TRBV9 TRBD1 TGTGCCAGCAGCGTTACAGGGGCCCATAATGAAAAACTGTTTTTT CASSVTGAHNEKLFF
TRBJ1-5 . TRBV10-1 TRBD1 TGCGCCAGCAGTGGCCCTGACAGGGGACCATCTAGCAATCAGCCCCAGCATTTT CASSGPDRGPSSNQPQHF
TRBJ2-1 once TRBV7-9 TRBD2 TGTGCCAGCAGCTCGAGGGGGCTAGCGGGAGGGAGCTCCTACAATGAGCAGTTCTTC CASSSRGLAGGSSYNEQFF
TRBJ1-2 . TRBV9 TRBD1 TGTGCCAGCAGCCCCAGGGGGAGGTATGGCTACACCTTC CASSPRGRYGYTF
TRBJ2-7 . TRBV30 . TGTGCCTGGAGACGGCCGGGCGGGTACTACGAGCAGTACTTC CAWRRPGGYYEQYF
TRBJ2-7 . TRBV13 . TGTGCCAGCGGGAGGTTGGGCGAGCAGTACTTC CASGRLGEQYF
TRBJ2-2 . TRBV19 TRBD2 TGTGCCAGTAGTATTCTAGCGGGAGGACCGACCGGGGAGCTGTTTTTT CASSILAGGPTGELFF
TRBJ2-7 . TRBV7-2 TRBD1 TGTGCCAGCAGCCGCCCGGGACAGGCGCAGAGGGAGCAGTACTTC CASSRPGQAQREQYF